What follows are 25 T cell receptor beta chains derived from one specimen sequenced in a study of identical twins. TCRdb itself ran the 5' RACE reads through MiXCR, one entry per CDR3 protein. The sample has hundreds of thousands of distinct CDR3 sequences; roughly an eighth are singletons. The data were also submitted as part of a second study, on yellow fever vaccine responses in identical twins.

The sequenced sample was PBMCs. The receptor source for this set is a woman aged 18-29 years in good health.

This clonotype was picked up a small number of times. This chain joins TRBV10-3 and TRBJ2-3; no firm D call. The germline gives CDR1 ENHRY, CDR2 SYGVKD. The CDR3 sequence is 12 residues long. Between the trimmed V and J ends, which lost 2 bases and 8 bases, there was a span of 8 bases. CDR3 DNA: TGTGCCATCAGTGAGACAACGGGTACGCAGTATTTT. Translation gives CAISETTGTQYF.

The table lists this clonotype with many counts. A read error is possible here, since a much larger clone lies one base away. The chain employs TRBV11-2 and TRBJ2-2, with D uncertain. From germline, CDR1 is SGHAT and CDR2 FQNNGV. Trimming shortened V by 2 bases and J by 1 base, and 5 bases separated the two germline ends. This CDR3 is built from 14 residues. DNA of the CDR3: TGTGCCAGCAGCTTATCCCAGAACACCGGGGAGCTGTTTTTT. Protein product: CASSLSQNTGELFF.

The rearrangement joins TRBV4-1 to TRBJ2-2; D perhaps matches TRBD1 (6 bases). The CDR3 covers 17 residues. V was shortened by 0 bases and J by 8 bases, with 19 bases between the two germline ends. CDR1 is MGHRA, CDR2 YSYEKL, per germline. CDR3 residues: CASSQDRRGPEQGELFF. The CDR3 bases are TGCGCCAGCAGCCAAGATCGCAGGGGTCCCGAGCAGGGGGAGCTGTTTTTT.

The chain uses TRBV3-1 and TRBJ1-1; D is possibly TRBD1 (5 bases). The CDR3 runs 16 residues. Deletions cut 3 bases from V and 2 bases from J, with 16 bases between. CDR1 LGHDT and CDR2 YNNKEL come from the germline V gene (reference sequence). Written as DNA, the CDR3 is TGTGCCAGCAGCCATTCCATCCGGGACCCTAACACTGAAGCTTTCTTT. It codes for CASSHSIRDPNTEAFF.

The chain combines TRBV29-1 with TRBJ1-1, with D perhaps TRBD1 (5 bases). This CDR3 is 13 amino acids long. Germline V gives CDR1 SQVTM, CDR2 ANQGSEA. V gave up 7 bases and J gave up 5 bases, with 17 bases separating them. The CDR3 loop is CSAQVGERTEAFF. In nucleotides, the CDR3 is TGCAGCGCACAGGTGGGGGAGAGGACTGAAGCTTTCTTT.

This clonotype came up many times. The chain has TRBV5-1 and TRBJ2-2; D possibly matches TRBD1 or TRBD2 (5 bases each). Trimming pared 4 bases from V and 3 bases from J, leaving 16 bases between. There are 16 residues in the CDR3. Germline V gives CDR1 SGHRS, CDR2 YFSETQ. CDR3 sequence (DNA): TGCGCCAGCAGCGCTACACTCGGGACCGACACCGGGGAGCTGTTTTTT. Its protein product is CASSATLGTDTGELFF.

The chain has TRBV5-4 and TRBJ2-1, with unresolved D. Between the trimmed V and J ends, which lost 1 base and 4 bases, there was a span of 9 bases. CDR3 length equals 14 residues. CDR1 SGHNT and CDR2 YYREEE come from the germline V gene (reference sequence). CDR3 residues: CASSLYQTYNEQFF. The CDR3 bases are TGTGCCAGCAGCTTGTACCAGACGTACAATGAGCAGTTCTTC.

The gene calls are TRBV9 and TRBJ1-6; 9 nucleotides match TRBD1. In germline, CDR1 is SGDLS, CDR2 YYNGEE. This CDR3 has 14 residues. J was trimmed by 8 bases and V by 3 bases; bases with no gene match: 3. CDR3 DNA sequence: TGTGCCAGCAGCGCGACAGGGGGGGATTCACCCCTCCACTTT. It codes for CASSATGGDSPLHF.

The J gene is TRBJ1-5, the V gene TRBV10-2, with TRBD1 identical over 9 bases. The CDR3 loop spans 20 amino acids. V lost 3 bases and J lost 0; bases outside the gene matches: 15. The germline gives CDR1 WSHSY, CDR2 SAAADI. The CDR3 sequence is CASSEDHGTGFGYSNQPQHF. The CDR3 coding sequence is TGCGCCAGCAGTGAAGATCATGGGACAGGGTTCGGGTATAGCAATCAGCCCCAGCATTTT.

This clonotype has more than one count but fewer than ten. The chain has TRBV20-1 and TRBJ1-1; D remains unclear. CDR1 and CDR2 from the germline V gene are DFQATT and SNEGSKA (reference sequence). The CDR3 contains 13 residues. For the CDR3, the DNA is TGCACAGTGCAGCAGGCGTCGAACACTGAAGCTTTCTTT. Its protein is CTVQQASNTEAFF.

The sample holds a few counts of this clonotype. The CDR3: CATLDRGSYNEQFF. The DNA for the CDR3 is TGTGCCACCCTAGACAGGGGGAGCTACAATGAGCAGTTCTTC. V and J are TRBV28 and TRBJ2-1; 9 bases are a match to TRBD1. J gave up 3 bases and V 10 bases, and 7 bases lay outside the gene matches. There are 14 residues in the CDR3. Germline V CDR1 and CDR2: MDHEN, SYDVKM.

This clonotype was found many times. The gene calls are TRBV5-6 and TRBJ2-1, with a weak D call TRBD2 (5 bases). The germline CDR1 and CDR2 sequences are SGHDT and YYEEEE. CDR3 length: 15 residues. V lost 4 bases and J 4 bases, leaving 15 bases between the germline ends. The CDR3, as DNA: TGTGCCAGCAGCGTAGGAGGAAAAAGTTACAATGAGCAGTTCTTC. This encodes CASSVGGKSYNEQFF.

The rearrangement joins TRBV5-1 to TRBJ2-5; unclear D gene. This CDR3 is 14 amino acids long. Germline V gene data show CDR1 as SGHRS and CDR2 as YFSETQ. Trimming stripped 2 bases from V and 5 bases from J, with 13 bases between. The CDR3, as DNA: TGCGCCAGCAGCTTAGAAGGGCCTGGGGAGACCCAGTACTTC. Translated, it gives CASSLEGPGETQYF. Full variable domain (missing parts from reference TRBV5-1 and TRBJ2-5): KAGVTQTPRYLIKTRGQQVTLSCSPISGHRSVSWYQQTPGQGLQFLFEYFSETQRNKGNFPGRFSGRQFSNSRSEMNVSTLELGDSALYLCASSLEGPGETQYFGPGTRLLVL.

The rearrangement joins TRBV12-3 or TRBV12-4 to TRBJ2-1; D not resolved. This CDR3 has 15 amino acids. The V end lost 3 bases, the J end lost 0 bases, and 9 bases lay between the germline ends. Written as DNA, the CDR3 is TGTGCCAGCAGTTTTTACCAAAGCTCCTACAATGAGCAGTTCTTC. Encoded protein: CASSFYQSSYNEQFF.

V gene TRBV20-1 combines with J gene TRBJ2-7; 7 bases map to TRBD1. Germline values: CDR1 DFQATT, CDR2 SNEGSKA (reference sequence). The length of the CDR3 is 12 residues. The V segment lost 6 bases and the J segment 2 bases; nucleotides outside the gene matches: 4. The CDR3 is CSAGQMTYEQYV. Here the CDR3 DNA reads TGCAGTGCGGGACAGATGACCTACGAGCAGTACGTC.

In its sample, this clonotype was seen a few times. The V gene is TRBV20-1, the J gene TRBJ1-2, with a possible D match to TRBD1 (6 bases). The CDR3 contains 12 residues. CDR1 is DFQATT and CDR2 is SNEGSKA in the germline V gene (reference sequence). The CDR3 sequence: CSPGASNYGYTF. The CDR3 DNA is TGCAGCCCAGGGGCGTCTAACTATGGCTACACCTTC.

This clonotype was counted only a few times. The V gene is TRBV6-5, the J gene TRBJ2-6; D might be TRBD1 (7 bases). V was pared by 0 bases and J by 1 base, with 13 bases between. This CDR3 contains 18 residues. Germline V CDR1 and CDR2: MNHEY, SVGAGI. CDR3 in amino acids: CASSYSAGGRSGANVLTF. For the CDR3, the DNA is TGTGCCAGCAGTTACTCCGCAGGGGGGAGGTCTGGGGCCAACGTCCTGACTTTC.

This clonotype has more than one count but fewer than ten. The chain employs TRBV29-1 and TRBJ2-1; D is ambiguous. The CDR3 has 12 residues. CDR1 is SQVTM and CDR2 is ANQGSEA in the germline V gene. Trimming removed 4 bases from V and 5 bases from J, with 9 bases in between. The CDR3 spells CSVVRFNNEQFF. The DNA of the CDR3 is TGCAGCGTTGTCAGGTTCAACAATGAGCAGTTCTTC.

This clonotype has a count of ten or more. The chain links TRBV5-1 to TRBJ1-2; maybe TRBD1 (6 bases). The germline V and J ends were trimmed by 2 bases and 4 bases, with 18 bases remaining between them. This CDR3 spans 16 amino acids. Germline loops: CDR1 SGHRS, CDR2 YFSETQ. The CDR3 loop reads CASSFSARTDLYGYTF. CDR3 DNA sequence: TGCGCCAGCAGCTTTTCGGCCCGGACAGACCTCTATGGCTACACCTTC.

This clonotype appeared many times. The chain joins TRBV7-9 to TRBJ2-2; maybe TRBD1 (6 bases). Trimming left V 6 bases short and J 3 bases short, with 11 bases between. Germline CDR1 SEHNR, CDR2 FQNEAQ (reference sequence). The CDR3 runs 14 residues. The CDR3 DNA sequence: TGTGCCAGCAGGGTGGACAGACACACCGGGGAGCTGTTTTTT. As protein: CASRVDRHTGELFF.

This clonotype was counted a few times. This sequence joins TRBV20-1 and TRBJ1-5; possible D gene TRBD1, 5 bases. This CDR3 spans 14 amino acids. V was clipped by 6 bases and J by 4 bases, with 16 bases between them. CDR1 is DFQATT, CDR2 SNEGSKA, per germline (reference sequence). The CDR3 DNA reads as TGCAGTGCGGGCGGGGCAGGGTTTAATCAGCCCCAGCATTTT. This codes for CSAGGAGFNQPQHF.

This clonotype appeared a few times. This chain joins TRBV5-6 and TRBJ2-7, with D uncertain. Per germline, CDR1 SGHDT and CDR2 YYEEEE. CDR3 length: 15 residues. V was pared by 0 bases and J by 0 bases, with 10 bases between. The CDR3 DNA sequence: TGTGCCAGCAGCTTGGGGAACGGTCACTCCTACGAGCAGTACGTC. This codes for CASSLGNGHSYEQYV.

This clonotype was observed a handful of times. This chain joins TRBV5-1 and TRBJ2-1, with D possibly TRBD2 on 7 matching bases. The CDR3 has 17 amino acids. The germline CDR1 and CDR2 sequences are SGHRS and YFSETQ. Trimming cost V 3 bases and J 0 bases, with 16 bases left between them. The CDR3 loop reads CASSSDWGGSSYNEQFF. The DNA of the CDR3 is TGCGCCAGCAGCTCCGACTGGGGGGGCAGCTCCTACAATGAGCAGTTCTTC. Based on the CDR3 plus reference TRBV5-1 and TRBJ2-1, the full variable domain is KAGVTQTPRYLIKTRGQQVTLSCSPISGHRSVSWYQQTPGQGLQFLFEYFSETQRNKGNFPGRFSGRQFSNSRSEMNVSTLELGDSALYLCASSSDWGGSSYNEQFFGPGTRLTVL.

The chain has TRBV7-9 and TRBJ2-5, with TRBD2 identical over 9 bases. Per germline, CDR1 SEHNR and CDR2 FQNEAQ (reference sequence). The CDR3 runs to 14 residues. Trimming removed 4 bases from V and 7 bases from J; junction bases left unmatched: 7. The CDR3 nucleotides read TGTGCCAGCAGCTCGAGCGGGGGGATAGGGACCCAGTACTTC. Amino acid sequence: CASSSSGGIGTQYF.

The V and J genes are TRBV12-3 or TRBV12-4 and TRBJ2-1; D possibly corresponds to TRBD2 (6 bases). There are 15 residues in the CDR3. V was cut by 6 bases and J by 9 bases, with 21 bases left in between. The CDR3, as DNA: TGTGCCAGCAGACGATTTGGGCGGGATAAGGCTGAGCAGTTCTTC. Translation gives CASRRFGRDKAEQFF.